This T cell receptor (beta chain) derives from a study of cytomegalovirus exposure and HLA in healthy donors. At the level of the study: Per a later analysis, the roughly 680 first-cohort and some 110 validation repertoires shared one platform.

Repertoires were generated with immunoSEQ multiplex PCR, while TCRdb's copy carries only in-frame clones and drops some. The data show roughly 120,000 clones, 80% to 90% seen once. The J segment lost 1 base and the V segment lost 4 bases, leaving 6 bases of the junction unmatched. CDR1 and CDR2 from the germline V gene are SGHAT and FQNNGV. This CDR3 is 17 amino acids long. The sample consisted of PBMCs. The chain couples TRBV11-2 to TRBJ2-2, with TRBD1 matching 10 bases. The clonotype was recovered from a man aged 18 to 29 in good health and CMV-seropositive. The DNA of the CDR3 is TGTGCCAGCAGCTCAAGGACAGGGGGGGTGAACACCGGGGAGCTGTTTTTT. Protein: CASSSRTGGVNTGELFF.